Described below is a single T cell receptor (beta chain) sequence and its context. These data are taken from a study of blood T cell repertoires in COVID-19. About the research overall: The United States, Italy and Spain supplied acute and convalescent COVID-19 samples. T cells, B-cell-depleted T cells, or PBMCs supplied cDNA or gDNA.

Between the trimmed V and J ends, which lost 4 bases and 2 bases, there was a span of 15 bases. This CDR3 contains 16 residues. From germline, CDR1 is WSHSY and CDR2 SAAADI. In the original workflow: Reference gene primer amplification yielded estimated nucleated cell counts. Clones were read by immunoSEQ multiplex PCR, and TCRdb kept only the in-frame ones, dropping some. V, J and clone size are those of that table, while D and trimming were read from the DNA. The table includes roughly 150,000 clones, about three quarters detected once. The clonotype comes from a man aged 65-85 years with acute or convalescent COVID-19. The sequencing sample was made of peripheral blood. The chain combines TRBV10-2 with TRBJ1-5; D call uncertain. The CDR3: CASSVSSGFGNQPQHF. In nucleotides, the CDR3 is TGCGCCAGCAGTGTTAGTTCGGGGTTTGGCAATCAGCCCCAGCATTTT.